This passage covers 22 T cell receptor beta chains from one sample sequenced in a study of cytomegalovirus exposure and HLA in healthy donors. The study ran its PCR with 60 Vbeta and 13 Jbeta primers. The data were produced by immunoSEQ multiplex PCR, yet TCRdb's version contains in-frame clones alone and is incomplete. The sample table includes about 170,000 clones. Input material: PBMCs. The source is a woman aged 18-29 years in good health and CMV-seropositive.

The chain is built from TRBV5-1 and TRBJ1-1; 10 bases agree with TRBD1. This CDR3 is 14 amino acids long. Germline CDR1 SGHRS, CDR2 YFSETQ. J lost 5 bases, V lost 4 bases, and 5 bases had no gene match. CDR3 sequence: CASSRQGAETEAFF. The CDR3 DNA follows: TGCGCCAGCAGCAGACAGGGGGCCGAAACTGAAGCTTTCTTT.

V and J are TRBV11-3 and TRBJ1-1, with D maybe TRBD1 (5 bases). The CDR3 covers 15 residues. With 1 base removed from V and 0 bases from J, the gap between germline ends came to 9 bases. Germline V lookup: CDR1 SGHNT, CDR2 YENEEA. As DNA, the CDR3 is TGTGCCAGCAGCTTAGTGGCAGGGTTGAACACTGAAGCTTTCTTT. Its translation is CASSLVAGLNTEAFF.

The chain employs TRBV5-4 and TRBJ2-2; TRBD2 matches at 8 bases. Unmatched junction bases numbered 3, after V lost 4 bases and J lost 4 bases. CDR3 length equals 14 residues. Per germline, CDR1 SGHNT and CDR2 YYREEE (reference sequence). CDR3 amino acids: CASSTGGSTGELFF. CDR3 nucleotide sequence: TGTGCCAGCAGCACGGGAGGGAGCACCGGGGAGCTGTTTTTT.

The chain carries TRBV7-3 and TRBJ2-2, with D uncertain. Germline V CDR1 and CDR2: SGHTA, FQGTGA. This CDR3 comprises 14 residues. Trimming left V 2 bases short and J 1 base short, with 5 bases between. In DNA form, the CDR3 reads TGTGCCAGCAGCTTACAGTTGAACACCGGGGAGCTGTTTTTT. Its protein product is CASSLQLNTGELFF.

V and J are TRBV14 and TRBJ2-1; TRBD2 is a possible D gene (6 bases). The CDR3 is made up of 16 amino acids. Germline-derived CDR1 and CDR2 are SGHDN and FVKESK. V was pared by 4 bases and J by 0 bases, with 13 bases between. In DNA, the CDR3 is TGTGCCAGCAGCCCCCGGGGGTGGGGCTCCTACAATGAGCAGTTCTTC. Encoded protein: CASSPRGWGSYNEQFF. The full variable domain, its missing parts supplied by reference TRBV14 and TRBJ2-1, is EAGVTQFPSHSVIEKGQTVTLRCDPISGHDNLYWYRRVMGKEIKFLLHFVKESKQDESGMPNNRFLAERTGGTYSTLKVQPAELEDSGVYFCASSPRGWGSYNEQFFGPGTRLTVL.

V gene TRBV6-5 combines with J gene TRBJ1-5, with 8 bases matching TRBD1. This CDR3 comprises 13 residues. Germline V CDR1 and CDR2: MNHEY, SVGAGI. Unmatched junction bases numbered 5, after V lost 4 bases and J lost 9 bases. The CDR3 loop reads CASSSQGGRPQHF. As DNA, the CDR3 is TGTGCCAGCAGTTCACAGGGGGGTAGGCCCCAGCATTTT.

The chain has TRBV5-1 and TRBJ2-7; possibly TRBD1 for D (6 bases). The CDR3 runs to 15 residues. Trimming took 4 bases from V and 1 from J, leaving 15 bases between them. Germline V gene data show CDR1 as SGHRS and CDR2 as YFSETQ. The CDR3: CASSQTGLRSYEQYF. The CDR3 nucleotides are TGCGCCAGCAGCCAAACAGGGTTAAGGTCCTACGAGCAGTACTTC. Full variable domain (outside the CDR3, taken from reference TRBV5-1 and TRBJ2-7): KAGVTQTPRYLIKTRGQQVTLSCSPISGHRSVSWYQQTPGQGLQFLFEYFSETQRNKGNFPGRFSGRQFSNSRSEMNVSTLELGDSALYLCASSQTGLRSYEQYFGPGTRLTVT.

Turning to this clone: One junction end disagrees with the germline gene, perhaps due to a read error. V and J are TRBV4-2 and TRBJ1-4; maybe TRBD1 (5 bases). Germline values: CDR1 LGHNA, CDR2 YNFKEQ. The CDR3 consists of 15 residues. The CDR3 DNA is TGTGCCGGCAGCCAAGCCGGGGGGGCTAATGAAAAACTGTTTTTT. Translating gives CAGSQAGGANEKLFF.

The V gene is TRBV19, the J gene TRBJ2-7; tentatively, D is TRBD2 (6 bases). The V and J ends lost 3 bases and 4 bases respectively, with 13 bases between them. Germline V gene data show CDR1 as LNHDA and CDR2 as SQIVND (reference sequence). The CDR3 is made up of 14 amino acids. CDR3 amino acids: CASSIDWDSYEQYF. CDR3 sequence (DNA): TGTGCCAGTAGTATTGATTGGGACTCTTACGAGCAGTACTTC. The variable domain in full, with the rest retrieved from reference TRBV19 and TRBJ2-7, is DGGITQSPKYLFRKEGQNVTLSCEQNLNHDAMYWYRQDPGQGLRLIYYSQIVNDFQKGDIAEGYSVSREKKESFPLTVTSAQKNPTAFYLCASSIDWDSYEQYFGPGTRLTVT.

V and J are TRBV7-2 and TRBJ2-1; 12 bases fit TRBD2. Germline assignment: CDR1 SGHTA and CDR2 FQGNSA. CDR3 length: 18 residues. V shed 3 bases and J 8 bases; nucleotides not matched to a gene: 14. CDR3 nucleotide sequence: TGTGCCAGCAGCTTCCTCTCCCCTGCTAGCGGGGGGGCAGATGAGCAGTTCTTC. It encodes CASSFLSPASGGADEQFF.

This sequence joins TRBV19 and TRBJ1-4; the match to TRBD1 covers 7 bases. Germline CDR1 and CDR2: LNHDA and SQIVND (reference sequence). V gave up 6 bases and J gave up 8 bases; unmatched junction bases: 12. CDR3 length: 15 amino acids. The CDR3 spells CASRMDPGGVEKLFF. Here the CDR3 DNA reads TGTGCCAGTAGGATGGATCCAGGGGGAGTCGAAAAACTGTTTTTT.

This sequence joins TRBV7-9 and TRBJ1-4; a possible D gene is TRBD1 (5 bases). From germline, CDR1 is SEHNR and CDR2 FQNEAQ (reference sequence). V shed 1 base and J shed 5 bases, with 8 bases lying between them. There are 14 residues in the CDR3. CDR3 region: CASSLGRGNEKLFF. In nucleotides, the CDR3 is TGTGCCAGCAGCTTAGGTAGGGGAAATGAAAAACTGTTTTTT.

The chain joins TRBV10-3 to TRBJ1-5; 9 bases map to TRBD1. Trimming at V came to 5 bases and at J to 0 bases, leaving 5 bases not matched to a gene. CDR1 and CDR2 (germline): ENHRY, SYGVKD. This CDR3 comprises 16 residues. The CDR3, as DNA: TGTGCCATCAGTCCCGGGACAGGGTATAGCAATCAGCCCCAGCATTTT. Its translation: CAISPGTGYSNQPQHF.

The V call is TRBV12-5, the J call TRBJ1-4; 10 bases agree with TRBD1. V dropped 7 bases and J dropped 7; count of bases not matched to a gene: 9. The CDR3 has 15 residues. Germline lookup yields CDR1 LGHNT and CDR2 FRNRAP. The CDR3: CASASADRGAEKLFF. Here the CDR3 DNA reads TGTGCTAGTGCCTCAGCGGACAGGGGGGCTGAAAAACTGTTTTTT.

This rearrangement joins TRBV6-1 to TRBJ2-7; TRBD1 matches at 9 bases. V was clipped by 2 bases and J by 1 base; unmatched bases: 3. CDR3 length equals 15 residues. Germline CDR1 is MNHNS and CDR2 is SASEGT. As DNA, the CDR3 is TGTGCCAGCAGTGAACCTGGGACAGGGTCCTACGAGCAGTACTTC. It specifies CASSEPGTGSYEQYF.

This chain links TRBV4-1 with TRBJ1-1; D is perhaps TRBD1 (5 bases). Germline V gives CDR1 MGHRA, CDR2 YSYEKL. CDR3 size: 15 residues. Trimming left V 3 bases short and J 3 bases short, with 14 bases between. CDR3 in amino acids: CASSQQDTYYTEAFF. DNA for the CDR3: TGCGCCAGCAGCCAGCAGGACACCTACTACACTGAAGCTTTCTTT.

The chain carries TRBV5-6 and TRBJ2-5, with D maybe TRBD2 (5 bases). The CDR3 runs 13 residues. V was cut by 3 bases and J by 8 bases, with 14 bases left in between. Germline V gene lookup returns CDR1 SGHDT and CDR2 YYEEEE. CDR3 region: CASSSTPSGTQYF. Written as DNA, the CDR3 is TGTGCCAGCAGCTCGACACCCAGCGGAACCCAGTACTTC.

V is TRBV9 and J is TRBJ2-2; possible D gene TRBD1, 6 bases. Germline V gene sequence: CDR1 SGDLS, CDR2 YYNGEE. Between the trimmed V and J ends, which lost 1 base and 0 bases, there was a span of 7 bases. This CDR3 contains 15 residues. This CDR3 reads CASSVTGTNTGELFF. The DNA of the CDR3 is TGTGCCAGCAGCGTAACAGGGACGAACACCGGGGAGCTGTTTTTT.

DNA of the CDR3: TGTGCCAGCTTCGACAGGGACACCGGGGAGCTGTTTTTT. Amino acids: CASFDRDTGELFF. V gene TRBV28 combines with J gene TRBJ2-2; the match to TRBD1 covers 7 bases. V dropped 8 bases and J dropped 3; count of bases not matched to a gene: 3. The germline CDR1 and CDR2 sequences are MDHEN and SYDVKM. This CDR3 is built from 13 residues.

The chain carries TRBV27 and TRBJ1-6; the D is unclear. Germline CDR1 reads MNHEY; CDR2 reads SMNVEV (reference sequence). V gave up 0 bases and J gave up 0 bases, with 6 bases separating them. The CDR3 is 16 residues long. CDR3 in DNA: TGTGCCAGCAGTTTATCATTGAGCTCCTATAATTCACCCCTCCACTTT. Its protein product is CASSLSLSSYNSPLHF.

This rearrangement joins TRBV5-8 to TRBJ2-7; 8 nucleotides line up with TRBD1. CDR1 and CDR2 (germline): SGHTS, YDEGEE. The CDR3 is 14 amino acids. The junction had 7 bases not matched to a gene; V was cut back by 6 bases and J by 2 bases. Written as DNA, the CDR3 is TGTGCCAGCACCCACCGGACAGGGACCTACGAGCAGTACTTC. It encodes CASTHRTGTYEQYF.

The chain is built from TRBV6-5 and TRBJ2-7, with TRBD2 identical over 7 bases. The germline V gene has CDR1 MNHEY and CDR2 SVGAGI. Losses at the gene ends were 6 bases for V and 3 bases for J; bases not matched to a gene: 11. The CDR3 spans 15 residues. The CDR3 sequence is CASSQVSGGGYEQYF. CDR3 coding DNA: TGTGCCAGCAGCCAAGTATCGGGAGGAGGCTACGAGCAGTACTTC.